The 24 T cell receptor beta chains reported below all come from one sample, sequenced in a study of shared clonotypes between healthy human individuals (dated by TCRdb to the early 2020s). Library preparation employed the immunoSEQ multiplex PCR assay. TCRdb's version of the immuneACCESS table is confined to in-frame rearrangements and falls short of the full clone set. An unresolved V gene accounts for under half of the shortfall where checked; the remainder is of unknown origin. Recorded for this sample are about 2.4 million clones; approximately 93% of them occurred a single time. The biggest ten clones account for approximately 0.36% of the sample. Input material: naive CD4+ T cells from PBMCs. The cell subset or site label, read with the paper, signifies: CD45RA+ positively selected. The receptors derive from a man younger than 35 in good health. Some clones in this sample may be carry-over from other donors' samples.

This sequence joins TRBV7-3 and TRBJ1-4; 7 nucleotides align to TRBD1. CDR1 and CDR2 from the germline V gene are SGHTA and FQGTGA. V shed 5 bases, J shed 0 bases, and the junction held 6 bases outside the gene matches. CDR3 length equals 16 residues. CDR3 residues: CASSPGQIATNEKLFF. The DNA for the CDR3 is TGTGCCAGCAGCCCGGGACAGATTGCAACTAATGAAAAACTGTTTTTT.

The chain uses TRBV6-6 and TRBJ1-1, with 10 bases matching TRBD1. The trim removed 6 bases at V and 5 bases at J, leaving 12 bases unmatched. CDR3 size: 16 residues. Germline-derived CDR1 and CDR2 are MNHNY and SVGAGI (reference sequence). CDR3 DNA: TGTGCCAGCAGCACAGAAAGGACAGGGGGTGTTACTGAAGCTTTCTTT. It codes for CASSTERTGGVTEAFF.

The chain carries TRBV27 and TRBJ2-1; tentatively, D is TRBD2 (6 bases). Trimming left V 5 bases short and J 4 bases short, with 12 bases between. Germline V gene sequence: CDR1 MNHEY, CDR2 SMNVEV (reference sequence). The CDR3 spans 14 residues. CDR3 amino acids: CASSLKRAYNEQFF. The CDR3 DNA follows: TGTGCCAGCAGTCTTAAGCGGGCATACAATGAGCAGTTCTTC.

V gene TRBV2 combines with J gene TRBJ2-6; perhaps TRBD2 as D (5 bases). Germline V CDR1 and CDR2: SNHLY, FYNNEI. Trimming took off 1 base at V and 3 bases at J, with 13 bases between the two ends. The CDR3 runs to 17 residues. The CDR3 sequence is CASSEGARGSGANVLTF. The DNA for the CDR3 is TGTGCCAGCAGTGAAGGGGCCCGGGGAAGTGGGGCCAACGTCCTGACTTTC.

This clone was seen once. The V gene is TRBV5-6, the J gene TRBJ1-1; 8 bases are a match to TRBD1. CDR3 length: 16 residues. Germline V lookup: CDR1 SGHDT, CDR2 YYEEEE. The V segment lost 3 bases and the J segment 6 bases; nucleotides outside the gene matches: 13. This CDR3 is CASSSRTGLGVSEAFF. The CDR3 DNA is TGTGCCAGCAGCTCCCGGACAGGGCTTGGCGTCTCTGAAGCTTTCTTT.

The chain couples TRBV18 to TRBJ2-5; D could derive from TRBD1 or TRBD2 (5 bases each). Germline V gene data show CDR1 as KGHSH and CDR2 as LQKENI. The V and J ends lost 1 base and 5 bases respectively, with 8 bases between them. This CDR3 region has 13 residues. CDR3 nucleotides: TGTGCCAGCTCACCACGGGGGATGGAGACCCAGTACTTC. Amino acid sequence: CASSPRGMETQYF.

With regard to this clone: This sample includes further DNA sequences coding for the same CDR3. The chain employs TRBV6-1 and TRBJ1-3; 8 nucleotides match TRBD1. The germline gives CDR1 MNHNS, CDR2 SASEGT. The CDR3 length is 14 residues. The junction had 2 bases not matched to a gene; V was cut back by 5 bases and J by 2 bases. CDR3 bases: TGTGCCAGCAGTCCGGACAGGGCTGGAAACACCATATATTTT. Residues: CASSPDRAGNTIYF.

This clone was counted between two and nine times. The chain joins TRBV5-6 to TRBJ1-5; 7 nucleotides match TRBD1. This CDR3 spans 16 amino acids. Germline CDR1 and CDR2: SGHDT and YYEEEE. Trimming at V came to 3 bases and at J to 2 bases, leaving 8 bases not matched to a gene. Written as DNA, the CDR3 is TGTGCCAGCAGCTACGCGACAGGGCTGGGCAATCAGCCCCAGCATTTT. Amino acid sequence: CASSYATGLGNQPQHF.

This CDR3 is CASRDPRSNTQYF. The DNA of the CDR3 is TGTGCCAGCAGGGACCCACGGAGCAATACGCAGTATTTT. The rearrangement joins TRBV28 to TRBJ2-3, with D unclear. CDR1 is MDHEN, CDR2 SYDVKM, per germline. The CDR3 is made up of 13 amino acids. The germline V and J ends were trimmed by 6 bases and 7 bases, with 14 bases remaining between them. The entire variable domain, with the rest obtained from reference TRBV28 and TRBJ2-3, is as follows: DVKVTQSSRYLVKRTGEKVFLECVQDMDHENMFWYRQDPGLGLRLIYFSYDVKMKEKGDIPEGYSVSREKKERFSLILESASTNQTSMYLCASRDPRSNTQYFGPGTRLTVL.

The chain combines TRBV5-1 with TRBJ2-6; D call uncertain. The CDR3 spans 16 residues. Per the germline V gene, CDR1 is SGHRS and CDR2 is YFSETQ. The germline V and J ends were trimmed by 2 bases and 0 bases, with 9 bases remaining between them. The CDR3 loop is CASSFLADSGANVLTF. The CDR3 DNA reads TGCGCCAGCAGCTTTCTGGCGGACTCTGGGGCCAACGTCCTGACTTTC. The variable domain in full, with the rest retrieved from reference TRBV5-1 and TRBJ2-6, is KAGVTQTPRYLIKTRGQQVTLSCSPISGHRSVSWYQQTPGQGLQFLFEYFSETQRNKGNFPGRFSGRQFSNSRSEMNVSTLELGDSALYLCASSFLADSGANVLTFGAGSRLTVL.

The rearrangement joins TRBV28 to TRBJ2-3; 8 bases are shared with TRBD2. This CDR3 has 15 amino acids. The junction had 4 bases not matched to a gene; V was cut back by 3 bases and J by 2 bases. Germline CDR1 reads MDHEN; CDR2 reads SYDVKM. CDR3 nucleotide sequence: TGTGCCAGCAGTTTGGTAGCGGGAACCACAGATACGCAGTATTTT. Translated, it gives CASSLVAGTTDTQYF.

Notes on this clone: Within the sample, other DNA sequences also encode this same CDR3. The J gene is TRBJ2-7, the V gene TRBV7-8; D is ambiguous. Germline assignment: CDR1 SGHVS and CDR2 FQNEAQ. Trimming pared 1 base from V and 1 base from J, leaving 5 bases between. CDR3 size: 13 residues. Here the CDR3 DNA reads TGTGCCAGCAGCTTAGTCTCGTCCTACGAGCAGTACTTC. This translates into CASSLVSSYEQYF.

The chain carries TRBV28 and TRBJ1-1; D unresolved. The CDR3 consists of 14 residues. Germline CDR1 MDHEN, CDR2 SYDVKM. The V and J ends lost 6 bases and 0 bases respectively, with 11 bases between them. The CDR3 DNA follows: TGTGCCAGCAGCCAGCGCCCATTGAACACTGAAGCTTTCTTT. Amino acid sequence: CASSQRPLNTEAFF. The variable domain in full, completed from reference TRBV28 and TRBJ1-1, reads DVKVTQSSRYLVKRTGEKVFLECVQDMDHENMFWYRQDPGLGLRLIYFSYDVKMKEKGDIPEGYSVSREKKERFSLILESASTNQTSMYLCASSQRPLNTEAFFGQGTRLTVV.

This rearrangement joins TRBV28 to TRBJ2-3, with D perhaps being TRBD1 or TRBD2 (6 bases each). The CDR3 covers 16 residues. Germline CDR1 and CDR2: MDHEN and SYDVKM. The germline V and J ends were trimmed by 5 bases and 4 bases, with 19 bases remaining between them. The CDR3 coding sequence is TGTGCCAGCAGTCCCCCGGGGGCTCTGGGGGCAGATACGCAGTATTTT. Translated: CASSPPGALGADTQYF.

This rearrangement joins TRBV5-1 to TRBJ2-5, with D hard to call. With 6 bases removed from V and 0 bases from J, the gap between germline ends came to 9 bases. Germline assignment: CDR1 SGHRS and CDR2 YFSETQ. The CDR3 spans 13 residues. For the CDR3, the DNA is TGCGCCAGCACTTTCAGGCACCAAGAGACCCAGTACTTC. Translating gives CASTFRHQETQYF.

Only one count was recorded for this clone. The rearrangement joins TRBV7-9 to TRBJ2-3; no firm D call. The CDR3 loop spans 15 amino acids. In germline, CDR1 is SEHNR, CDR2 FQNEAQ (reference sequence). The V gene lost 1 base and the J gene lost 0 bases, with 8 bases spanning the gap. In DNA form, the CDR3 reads TGTGCCAGCAGCTTAGGGCACGCTAGCACAGATACGCAGTATTTT. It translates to CASSLGHASTDTQYF.

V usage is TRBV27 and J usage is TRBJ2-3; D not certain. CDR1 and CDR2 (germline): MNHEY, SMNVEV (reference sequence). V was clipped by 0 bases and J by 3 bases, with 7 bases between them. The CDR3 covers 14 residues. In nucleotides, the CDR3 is TGTGCCAGCAGTTTATCCTCGACTACAGATACGCAGTATTTT. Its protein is CASSLSSTTDTQYF.

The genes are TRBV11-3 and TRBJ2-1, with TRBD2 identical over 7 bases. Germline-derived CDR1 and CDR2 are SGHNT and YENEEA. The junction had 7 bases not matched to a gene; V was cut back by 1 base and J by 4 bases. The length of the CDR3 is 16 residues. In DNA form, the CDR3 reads TGTGCCAGCAGCTTAGTGATCTCGGGAGGATACAATGAGCAGTTCTTC. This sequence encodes CASSLVISGGYNEQFF. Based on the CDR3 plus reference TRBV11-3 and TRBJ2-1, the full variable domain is EAGVVQSPRYKIIEKKQPVAFWCNPISGHNTLYWYLQNLGQGPELLIRYENEEAVDDSQLPKDRFSAERLKGVDSTLKIQPAELGDSAVYLCASSLVISGGYNEQFFGPGTRLTVL.

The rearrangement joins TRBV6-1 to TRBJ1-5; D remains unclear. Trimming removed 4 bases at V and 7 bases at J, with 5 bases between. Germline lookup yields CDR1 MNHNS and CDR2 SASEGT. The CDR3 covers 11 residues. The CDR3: CASSVDQPQHF. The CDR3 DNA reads TGTGCCAGCAGTGTTGACCAGCCCCAGCATTTT.

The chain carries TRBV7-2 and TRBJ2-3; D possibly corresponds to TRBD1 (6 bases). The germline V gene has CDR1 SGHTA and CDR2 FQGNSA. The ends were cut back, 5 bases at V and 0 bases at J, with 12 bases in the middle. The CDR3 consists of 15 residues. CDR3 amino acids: CASSLEDSSTDTQYF. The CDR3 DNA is TGTGCCAGCAGCCTAGAGGACAGTAGCACAGATACGCAGTATTTT.

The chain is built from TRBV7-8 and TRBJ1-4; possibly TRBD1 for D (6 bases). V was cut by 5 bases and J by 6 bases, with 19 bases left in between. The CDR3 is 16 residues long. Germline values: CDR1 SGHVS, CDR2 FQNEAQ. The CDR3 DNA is TGTGCCAGCAGCGACTCCCTGGACAGTGGGGATGAAAAACTGTTTTTT. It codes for CASSDSLDSGDEKLFF.

In DNA, the CDR3 is TGTGCCAGCAGCTTGGCGGGAAACAATGAGCAGTTCTTC. It specifies CASSLAGNNEQFF. The rearrangement links TRBV7-3 to TRBJ2-1; TRBD2 might be the D (6 bases). The germline V gene has CDR1 SGHTA and CDR2 FQGTGA. The CDR3 extends over 13 amino acids. The V and J ends lost 3 bases and 5 bases respectively, with 8 bases between them.

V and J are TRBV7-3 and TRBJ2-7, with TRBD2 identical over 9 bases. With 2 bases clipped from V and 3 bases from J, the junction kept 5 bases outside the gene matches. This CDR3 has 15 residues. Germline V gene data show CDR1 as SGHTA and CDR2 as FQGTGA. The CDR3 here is CASSLGVSGSYEQYF. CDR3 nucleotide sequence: TGTGCCAGCAGCTTAGGAGTTAGCGGGAGCTACGAGCAGTACTTC.

The CDR3 sequence is CASSLAQGRNEQFF. CDR3 nucleotides: TGTGCCAGCAGCTTGGCCCAGGGGCGAAATGAGCAGTTCTTC. The chain carries TRBV5-8 and TRBJ2-1; D perhaps matches TRBD1 (6 bases). The germline V gene has CDR1 SGHTS and CDR2 YDEGEE. CDR3 size: 14 residues. Trimming stripped 0 bases from V and 7 bases from J, with 11 bases between.